A selection of T cell receptor beta chains follows, all from one sample in a study of cytomegalovirus exposure and HLA in healthy donors. TCRdb's copy holds only in-frame clones and misses some; the assay was immunoSEQ multiplex PCR. Here the sample spans 140,000 or so clones, around 75% being singletons. Sequenced input: PBMCs. These receptors were collected from a woman aged 30 to 39 in good health and CMV-seronegative. Both conserved end residues are part of each CDR3. Each record gives: CDR3 length, V gene, D gene, clone size, J gene, CDR3 DNA, CDR3 protein. D genes are given only for firm matches. The listing skips clone size in some rows; elsewhere it reads once, few, many or a size class.

>14|TRBV6-1|TRBD2|NA|TRBJ2-1
TGTGCCAGCGAGCGCGGGAGCTCCTACAATGAGCAGTTCTTC
CASERGSSYNEQFF
>16|TRBV4-3|NA|few|TRBJ1-2
TGCGCCAGCAGCCAAGCCCCCGTAGAACGAAACTATGGCTACACCTTC
CASSQAPVERNYGYTF
>15|TRBV2|TRBD2|NA|TRBJ2-1
TGTGCCAGCAGTGAACTAGCGGGGGGCATGGATGAGCAGTTCTTC
CASSELAGGMDEQFF
>13|TRBV2|TRBD1|NA|TRBJ1-2
TGTGCCAGCAGCGCTGACAGGGGGCTTGGCTACACCTTC
CASSADRGLGYTF
>17|TRBV5-1|TRBD2|few|TRBJ2-1
TGCGCCAGCAGCGTATCGACTAGCGGGAGACACTACAATGAGCAGTTCTTC
CASSVSTSGRHYNEQFF
>15|TRBV7-6|NA|NA|TRBJ2-1
TGTGCCAGCAGCTTCCCGCGAGGGTCCTACAATGAGCAGTTCTTC
CASSFPRGSYNEQFF
>15|TRBV9|NA|NA|TRBJ1-2
TGTGCCAGCAGCGTAGGGGACACTATTAACTATGGCTACACCTTC
CASSVGDTINYGYTF
>15|TRBV5-1|NA|NA|TRBJ2-7
TGCGCCAGCAGCTTGTTCCCCGGACTCTCCTACGAGCAGTACTTC
CASSLFPGLSYEQYF
>13|TRBV5-6|NA|NA|TRBJ1-2
TGTGCCAGCAGCTTGGCGGGGGGGCACGGCTACACCTTC
CASSLAGGHGYTF
>13|TRBV30|NA|NA|TRBJ1-1
TGTGCCTGGAGTTCATTCATGAACACTGAAGCTTTCTTT
CAWSSFMNTEAFF
>15|TRBV6-5|TRBD1|few|TRBJ2-7
TGTGCCAGCAGTTACGGGACAGGGAGGCGCTACGAGCAGTACTTC
CASSYGTGRRYEQYF
>15|TRBV9|TRBD2|NA|TRBJ2-3
TGTGCCAGCAGCGCAGGACTAGCGGGCACAGATACGCAGTATTTT
CASSAGLAGTDTQYF
>15|TRBV7-9|NA|many|TRBJ2-1
TGTGCCAGCAGCTTAGCGCGGCTAAATGGGAATGAGCAGTTCTTC
CASSLARLNGNEQFF
>17|TRBV5-1|TRBD2|NA|TRBJ2-1
TGCGCCAGCAGCTTCTTGGGGGGACTAGCGGGAGCGGGTGAGCAGTTCTTC
CASSFLGGLAGAGEQFF
>17|TRBV4-1|TRBD1|NA|TRBJ2-3
TGCGCCAGCAGCCAAGTGAGGACAGGGCGAATCACAGATACGCAGTATTTT
CASSQVRTGRITDTQYF
>13|TRBV18|NA|NA|TRBJ1-1
TGTGCCAGCTCACCAAGGCCGAGGGCTGAAGCTTTCTTT
CASSPRPRAEAFF
>16|TRBV7-3|NA|NA|TRBJ2-1
TGTGCCAGCAGCTCTAACTCCGGGACTTTTTACAATGAGCAGTTCTTC
CASSSNSGTFYNEQFF
>13|TRBV7-2|TRBD2|NA|TRBJ2-5
TGTGCCAGCAGCCCAAGGGAGGGCGAGACCCAGTACTTC
CASSPREGETQYF
>15|TRBV5-5|NA|NA|TRBJ1-2
TGTGCCAGCAGCTTGGAAAACAGGGCTAGTCTTGGCTACACCTTC
CASSLENRASLGYTF
>13|TRBV6-5|NA|NA|TRBJ1-2
TGTGCCAGCAGTTACGCGACGGGGGATGGCTACACCTTC
CASSYATGDGYTF
>17|TRBV19|TRBD1|NA|TRBJ1-1
TGTGCCAGTAGTGTTAACCGGGACAGGTACATTAACACTGAAGCTTTCTTT
CASSVNRDRYINTEAFF
>15|TRBV6-1|NA|NA|TRBJ1-3
TGTGCCAGCAGTGCGGAGAGCTACTCTGGAAACACCATATATTTT
CASSAESYSGNTIYF
>17|TRBV5-1|TRBD1|NA|TRBJ2-2
TGCGCCAGCAGCGCTGCCCTGGACAGGGGGAACACCGGGGAGCTGTTTTTT
CASSAALDRGNTGELFF
>14|TRBV13|NA|NA|TRBJ1-4
TGTGCCAGCAGCTTAGGACAGGGAGGGGGGAAACTGTTTTTT
CASSLGQGGGKLFF
>15|TRBV4-1|NA|NA|TRBJ2-3
TGCGCCAGCAGCCAAGAGATACAGGCGTCAGATACGCAGTATTTT
CASSQEIQASDTQYF
>15|TRBV18|NA|NA|TRBJ2-5
TGTGCCAGCTCACCACAGGGGGACGGCCAAGAGACCCAGTACTTC
CASSPQGDGQETQYF
>15|TRBV9|NA|NA|TRBJ1-2
TGTGCCAGCAGCGTAGACGCAGGACATAACTATGGCTACACCTTC
CASSVDAGHNYGYTF